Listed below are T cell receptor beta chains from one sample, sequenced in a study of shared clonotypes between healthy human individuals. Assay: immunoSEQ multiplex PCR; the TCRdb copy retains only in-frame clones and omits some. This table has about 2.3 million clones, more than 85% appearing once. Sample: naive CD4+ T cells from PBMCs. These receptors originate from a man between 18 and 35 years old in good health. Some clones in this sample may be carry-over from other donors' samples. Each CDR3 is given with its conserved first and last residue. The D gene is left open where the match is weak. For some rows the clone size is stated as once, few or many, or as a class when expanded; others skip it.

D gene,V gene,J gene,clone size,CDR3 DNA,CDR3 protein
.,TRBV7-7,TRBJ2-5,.,TGTGCCAGCAGCTTAACCAGGGAGACGTTGGAGACCCAGTACTTC,CASSLTRETLETQYF
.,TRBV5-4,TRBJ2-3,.,TGTGCCAGCAGCTTGGACCACGGGATCTTTAGCACAGATACGCAGTATTTT,CASSLDHGIFSTDTQYF
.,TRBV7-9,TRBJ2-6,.,TGTGCCAGCAGCTACAAAGCCGGCTCTGGGGCCAACGTCCTGACTTTC,CASSYKAGSGANVLTF
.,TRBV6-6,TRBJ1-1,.,TGTGCCAGCAGCCCAGGGATTGGAGCTTTCTTT,CASSPGIGAFF
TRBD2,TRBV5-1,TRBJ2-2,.,TGCGCCAGCAGCTTGGGACTAGCGGGATACACCGGGGAGCTGTTTTTT,CASSLGLAGYTGELFF
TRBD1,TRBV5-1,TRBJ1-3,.,TGCGCCAGCAGCTTACTCGGACAGGCTGACGGAAACACCATATATTTT,CASSLLGQADGNTIYF
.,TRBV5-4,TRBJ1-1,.,TGTGCCAGCACCCGGGGAGGCGGGAACACTGAAGCTTTCTTT,CASTRGGGNTEAFF
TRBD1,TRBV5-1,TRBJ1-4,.,TGCGCCAGCAGCTCCCGACAGGGGGGGAGCGGTGAAAAACTGTTTTTT,CASSSRQGGSGEKLFF
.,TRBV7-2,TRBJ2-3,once,TGTGCCAGCAGCTCAGGCTGGGATACGCAGTATTTT,CASSSGWDTQYF
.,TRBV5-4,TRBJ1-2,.,TGTGCCAGCAGCTTCGAAGAGGACGCAGCCTTC,CASSFEEDAAF
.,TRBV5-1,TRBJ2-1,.,TGCGCCAGCAGCTACCTAGCGCTGAACAATGAGCAGTTCTTC,CASSYLALNNEQFF
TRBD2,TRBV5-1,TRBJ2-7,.,TGCGCCAGCAGCAAACCTAGCGGAGACGCTTACGAGCAGTACTTC,CASSKPSGDAYEQYF
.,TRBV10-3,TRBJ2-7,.,TGTGCCATCAGTGCCCGTTCCTTCTACGAGCAGTACTTC,CAISARSFYEQYF
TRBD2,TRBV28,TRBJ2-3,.,TGTGCCAGCAGTTTGTTAACCAGCGGGAGTAAGGCAGATACGCAGTATTTT,CASSLLTSGSKADTQYF
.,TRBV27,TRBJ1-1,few,TGTGCCAGCAGTTTAAGCAGGGACACTGAAGCTTTCTTT,CASSLSRDTEAFF
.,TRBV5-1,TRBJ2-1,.,TGCGCCAGCAGCTTGGAGGGTTACTATGAGCAGTTCTTC,CASSLEGYYEQFF
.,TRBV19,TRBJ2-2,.,TGTGCCAGTAGTATCCAGGGGACCCCCACCGGGGAGCTGTTTTTT,CASSIQGTPTGELFF
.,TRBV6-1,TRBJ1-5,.,TGTGCCAGCATCGCCGGGGCGAGCAATCAGCCCCAGCATTTT,CASIAGASNQPQHF